The sequence of this T cell receptor (beta chain) was determined in a study of cytomegalovirus exposure and HLA in healthy donors. Concerning this clone: Its target is not known.

Whole-study findings and limits: A cluster of highly shared sequence variants was likely a sequencing artifact. Reports credit the classifier with highly specific, highly sensitive diagnosis of cytomegalovirus status.

Amplification used 60 Vbeta primers and 13 Jbeta primers. The table came from immunoSEQ multiplex PCR; TCRdb's copy has only in-frame clones and leaves some out. The sample consists of 130,000 to 150,000 clones, 80% of them appearing once. The sequence came from a man between 35 and 55 years old in good health and CMV-seronegative. Sequenced material: PBMCs.

CDR3: CASSFLGQGTKNIQYF. DNA for the CDR3: TGTGCCAGCAGTTTCCTGGGACAGGGGACCAAAAACATTCAGTACTTC. This rearrangement joins TRBV27 to TRBJ2-4; 10 nucleotides line up with TRBD1. Germline CDR1 and CDR2: MNHEY and SMNVEV (reference sequence). The CDR3 has 16 amino acids. After removal of 3 bases from V and 2 bases from J, the junction contained 4 bases not matched to a gene.